This TCR beta chain stems from a study of blood T cells in healthy people across ages. The study's findings and limits: A roughly linear age-dependent decrease characterized TCR beta diversity per million T cells. Expanded clonotype shifts may have been confounded, as the donors had an unknown CMV status.

The trim removed 5 bases at V and 9 bases at J, leaving 10 bases unmatched. The CDR3 contains 15 residues. Details on this clonotype: What it recognizes is unknown.

Each donor's blood draw was around 9.1 milliliters of peripheral blood. Using a J-beta primer mix together with a sample-barcoded 5' primer, a second PCR was run for roughly 7 to 11 cycles. Via MiXCR, TCRdb re-called the 5' RACE reads, giving one row per CDR3 protein. The data contain fewer than 2 million distinct CDR3 sequences, around 42% of them singletons. The sequencing input was blood. This TCR derives from a human donor in good health. This chain connects TRBV12-3 or TRBV12-4 to TRBJ2-1, with 10 nucleotides matching TRBD1. CDR3 in amino acids: CASSLRQGAVVEQFF. CDR3 in DNA: TGTGCCAGCAGTCTAAGACAGGGGGCCGTGGTTGAGCAGTTCTTC.